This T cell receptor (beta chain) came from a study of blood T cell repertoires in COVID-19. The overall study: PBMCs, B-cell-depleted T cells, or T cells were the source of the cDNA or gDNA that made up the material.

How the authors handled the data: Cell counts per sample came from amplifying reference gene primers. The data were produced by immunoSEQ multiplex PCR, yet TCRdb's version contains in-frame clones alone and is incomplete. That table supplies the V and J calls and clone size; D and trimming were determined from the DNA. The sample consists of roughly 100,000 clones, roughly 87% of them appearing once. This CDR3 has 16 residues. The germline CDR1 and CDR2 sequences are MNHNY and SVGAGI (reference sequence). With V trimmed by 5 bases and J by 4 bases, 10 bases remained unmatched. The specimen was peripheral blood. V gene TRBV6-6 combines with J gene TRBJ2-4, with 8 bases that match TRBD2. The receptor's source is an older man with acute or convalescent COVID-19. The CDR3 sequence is CASSPDLRGAKNIQYF. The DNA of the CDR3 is TGTGCCAGCAGTCCCGACTTGCGGGGGGCAAAAAACATTCAGTACTTC.